The source of this TCR beta chain is a study of blood T cells in healthy people across ages. The CDR3 is 16 amino acids. V was trimmed by 1 base and J by 6 bases, leaving 18 bases between them. PCR was performed a second time for about 6 to 11 cycles using a sample-barcoded 5' primer and a J-beta primer mix. Using its own MiXCR run on the 5' RACE reads, TCRdb lists one record per CDR3 protein. The repertoire holds about 540,000 distinct CDR3 sequences, with approximately 25% as singletons. This sample also appeared in a second study, on T cells of mothers and their children.

This clonotype was obtained from a boy younger than 18 in good health. V usage is TRBV12-3 or TRBV12-4 and J usage is TRBJ1-1, with a tentative D call TRBD1 (5 bases). The sample comprised blood. CDR3 sequence reads: CASSLVSNGGFPEAFF. DNA of the CDR3: TGTGCCAGCAGTTTAGTATCAAATGGGGGTTTTCCTGAAGCTTTCTTT.